A single sample gave rise to the 27 T cell receptor beta chains below, sequenced in a study of shared clonotypes between healthy human individuals. TCRdb keeps only in-frame clones here, not all; method: immunoSEQ multiplex PCR. Of over a million clones in the sample, roughly 97% are singletons; the top ten hold about 1%. Sample: naive CD4+ T cells sorted from blood. The sample's subset: CD45RA+ positively selected. Receptors were obtained from a man aged 25-45 years in good health.

The chain couples TRBV5-1 to TRBJ1-2, with TRBD1 as a possible D gene (5 bases). This CDR3 has 16 amino acids. Germline lookup yields CDR1 SGHRS and CDR2 YFSETQ. The V end was cut by 0 bases, the J end by 6 bases, with 18 bases between. CDR3 residues: CASSLGGSAGLHGYTF. DNA of the CDR3: TGCGCCAGCAGCTTGGGGGGGTCGGCAGGACTACATGGCTACACCTTC. The full variable domain, rest sourced from reference TRBV5-1 and TRBJ1-2, is KAGVTQTPRYLIKTRGQQVTLSCSPISGHRSVSWYQQTPGQGLQFLFEYFSETQRNKGNFPGRFSGRQFSNSRSEMNVSTLELGDSALYLCASSLGGSAGLHGYTFGSGTRLTVV.

The chain carries TRBV11-2 and TRBJ1-4, with D unresolved. This CDR3 is built from 15 residues. Trimming removed 1 base from V and 0 bases from J, with 6 bases in between. The germline CDR1 and CDR2 sequences are SGHAT and FQNNGV. Here the CDR3 DNA reads TGTGCCAGCAGCTTAGCTGGCCCAACTAATGAAAAACTGTTTTTT. It specifies CASSLAGPTNEKLFF.

The table lists this clone with a count of one. The chain couples TRBV19 to TRBJ1-1; no clear D. Trimming removed 0 bases at V and 1 base at J, with 15 bases between. The CDR3 runs to 17 residues. CDR1 LNHDA and CDR2 SQIVND come from the germline V gene (reference sequence). The CDR3 sequence is CASSIDLWVSRNTEAFF. The CDR3, as DNA: TGTGCCAGTAGTATAGATCTTTGGGTGAGCAGGAACACTGAAGCTTTCTTT.

This chain uses TRBV5-4 with TRBJ2-2; the match to TRBD1 covers 8 bases. With 4 bases clipped from V and 0 bases from J, the junction kept 5 bases outside the gene matches. The CDR3 has 16 amino acids. Germline loops: CDR1 SGHNT, CDR2 YYREEE (reference sequence). CDR3 loop: CASSPTGGTNTGELFF. For the CDR3, the DNA is TGTGCCAGCAGCCCAACAGGGGGGACGAACACCGGGGAGCTGTTTTTT. Complete variable domain (other parts from reference TRBV5-4 and TRBJ2-2): ETGVTQSPTHLIKTRGQQVTLRCSSQSGHNTVSWYQQALGQGPQFIFQYYREEENGRGNFPPRFSGLQFPNYSSELNVNALELDDSALYLCASSPTGGTNTGELFFGEGSRLTVL.

The chain carries TRBV20-1 and TRBJ2-1, with D unresolved. CDR3 length: 10 amino acids. V shed 4 bases and J shed 10 bases, with 8 bases lying between them. Germline CDR1 is DFQATT and CDR2 is SNEGSKA (reference sequence). The chain's CDR3 is CSATRAEQFF. For the CDR3, the DNA is TGCAGTGCTACCCGGGCCGAGCAGTTCTTC.

This clone was observed a single time. V usage is TRBV7-9 and J usage is TRBJ2-7; D not resolved. Germline V gene lookup returns CDR1 SEHNR and CDR2 FQNEAQ (reference sequence). The CDR3 is 15 amino acids. Trimming took 3 bases from V and 0 from J, leaving 12 bases between them. Here the CDR3 reads CASSFRSGISYEQYF. The CDR3 region has the DNA TGTGCCAGCAGCTTTCGCTCAGGAATCTCCTACGAGCAGTACTTC.

This sequence joins TRBV5-4 and TRBJ1-5; the D is unclear. Trimming stripped 4 bases from V and 3 bases from J, with 8 bases between. CDR1 and CDR2 (germline): SGHNT, YYREEE (reference sequence). This CDR3 comprises 13 residues. The chain's CDR3 is CASSQAPNQPQHF. DNA of the CDR3: TGTGCCAGCAGCCAGGCCCCCAATCAGCCCCAGCATTTT.

The genes are TRBV5-1 and TRBJ2-7; TRBD1 aligns across 10 bases. Germline values: CDR1 SGHRS, CDR2 YFSETQ. There are 17 residues in the CDR3. With 4 bases clipped from V and 5 bases from J, the junction kept 15 bases outside the gene matches. The CDR3 DNA sequence: TGCGCCAGCAGCGAGGGTCTTTTTCGGGACAGGGGCCACGAGCAGTACTTC. Amino acid sequence: CASSEGLFRDRGHEQYF.

V and J are TRBV10-3 and TRBJ2-3; tentative D call: TRBD2 (5 bases). V was trimmed by 6 bases and J by 0 bases, leaving 13 bases between them. The V gene's germline CDR1 is ENHRY and CDR2 SYGVKD. The CDR3 totals 15 residues. The CDR3 DNA follows: TGTGCCATCAGGGCTAGCCTATTTAGCACAGATACGCAGTATTTT. Encoded protein: CAIRASLFSTDTQYF.

The rearrangement links TRBV25-1 to TRBJ2-5, with 10 bases fitting TRBD1. The CDR3 runs 14 residues. Germline V gene sequence: CDR1 MGHDK, CDR2 SYGVNS. V was pared by 4 bases and J by 4 bases, with 3 bases of the junction left unmatched. CDR3 sequence reads: CASSAGQGIETQYF. DNA for the CDR3: TGTGCCAGCAGTGCGGGACAGGGGATAGAGACCCAGTACTTC. The full variable domain, rest sourced from reference TRBV25-1 and TRBJ2-5, is EADIYQTPRYLVIGTGKKITLECSQTMGHDKMYWYQQDPGMELHLIHYSYGVNSTEKGDLSSESTVSRIRTEHFPLTLESARPSHTSQYLCASSAGQGIETQYFGPGTRLLVL.

The chain links TRBV18 to TRBJ1-1, with 9 nucleotides matching TRBD1. Looked up from germline, CDR1 is KGHSH and CDR2 is LQKENI. The CDR3 is made up of 15 amino acids. V was clipped by 0 bases and J by 6 bases; unmatched bases: 5. CDR3 loop: CASSPPKTGGPEAFF. CDR3 DNA sequence: TGTGCCAGCTCACCACCGAAGACAGGGGGGCCTGAAGCTTTCTTT.

This chain uses TRBV10-3 with TRBJ2-7; 8 bases align to TRBD1. The CDR3 has 13 residues. V gave up 3 bases and J gave up 4 bases; unmatched junction bases: 2. From germline, CDR1 is ENHRY and CDR2 SYGVKD. The CDR3 here is CAISDDRGYEQYF. Written as DNA, the CDR3 is TGTGCCATCAGTGATGACAGGGGTTACGAGCAGTACTTC.

This clone was recorded only once. The junction and the germline gene differ at one end; a read error may be behind it. This chain joins TRBV7-7 and TRBJ2-5; possible D gene TRBD1, 5 bases. Germline loops: CDR1 SSHAT, CDR2 FNYEAQ (reference sequence). CDR3 length: 13 residues. This chain's CDR3 is CASSFSRAETQYF. The CDR3 nucleotides are TGTGCTAGCAGCTTTTCCAGGGCGGAGACCCAGTACTTC. Full variable domain (remainder filled in from reference TRBV7-7 and TRBJ2-5): GAGVSQSPRYKVTKRGQDVTLRCDPISSHATLYWYQQALGQGPEFLTYFNYEAQPDKSGLPSDRFSAERPEGSISTLTIQRTEQRDSAMYRCASSFSRAETQYFGPGTRLLVL.

The rearrangement joins TRBV18 to TRBJ2-6, with TRBD2 identical over 8 bases. The CDR3 is 17 amino acids. Trimming cost V 0 bases and J 4 bases; bases outside gene matches: 5. CDR1 and CDR2 (germline): KGHSH, LQKENI. The CDR3 is CASSPPGGASGANVLTF. Written as DNA, the CDR3 is TGTGCCAGCTCACCACCCGGGGGGGCATCCGGGGCCAACGTCCTGACTTTC. Looking up the rest from reference TRBV18 and TRBJ2-6 gives the full variable domain: NAGVMQNPRHLVRRRGQEARLRCSPMKGHSHVYWYRQLPEEGLKFMVYLQKENIIDESGMPKERFSAEFPKEGPSILRIQQVVRGDSAAYFCASSPPGGASGANVLTFGAGSRLTVL.

This clone is a singleton in its sample. The chain is built from TRBV18 and TRBJ2-1, with 7 bases fitting TRBD1. CDR3 length: 14 amino acids. The V gene end was trimmed by 2 bases and the J gene end by 5 bases; junction bases not matched to a gene: 3. Germline loops: CDR1 KGHSH, CDR2 LQKENI. The DNA for the CDR3 is TGTGCCAGCTCACCAGTACAGGGGAACAATGAGCAGTTCTTC. Translated: CASSPVQGNNEQFF.

The V gene is TRBV28, the J gene TRBJ2-3; D possibly corresponds to TRBD1 (6 bases). Deletions cut 6 bases from V and 7 bases from J, with 14 bases between. The CDR3 covers 13 residues. Germline CDR1 and CDR2: MDHEN and SYDVKM. DNA for the CDR3: TGTGCCAGCAGGAATACAGGGTTAAATACGCAGTATTTT. Translating it yields CASRNTGLNTQYF. Combining the CDR3 with reference TRBV28 and TRBJ2-3 gives the whole variable domain DVKVTQSSRYLVKRTGEKVFLECVQDMDHENMFWYRQDPGLGLRLIYFSYDVKMKEKGDIPEGYSVSREKKERFSLILESASTNQTSMYLCASRNTGLNTQYFGPGTRLTVL.

The chain carries TRBV11-2 and TRBJ2-5; D assignment may be TRBD1 or TRBD2 (5 bases each). This CDR3 region has 16 residues. Between the trimmed V and J ends, which lost 5 bases and 1 base, there was a span of 17 bases. Germline CDR1 SGHAT, CDR2 FQNNGV. The DNA of the CDR3 is TGTGCCAGCAGCCCCCTTGGGATTGGGGGCCAAGAGACCCAGTACTTC. Translating it yields CASSPLGIGGQETQYF.

This chain connects TRBV19 to TRBJ1-1; unclear D gene. CDR3 length equals 13 residues. V was clipped by 11 bases and J by 2 bases, with 15 bases between them. Per germline, CDR1 LNHDA and CDR2 SQIVND (reference sequence). DNA of the CDR3: TGTGCCCCTTCGGGCGGGTTCAACACTGAAGCTTTCTTT. It codes for CAPSGGFNTEAFF.

The V and J genes are TRBV5-1 and TRBJ2-5; tentative D call: TRBD2 (7 bases). There are 17 residues in the CDR3. V was cut by 6 bases and J by 2 bases, with 23 bases left in between. Germline V CDR1 and CDR2: SGHRS, YFSETQ. The CDR3 reads CASTSGRGRNGQETQYF. As DNA, the CDR3 is TGCGCCAGCACGTCGGGGAGGGGGAGAAATGGTCAAGAGACCCAGTACTTC. The full variable domain, with the rest looked up from reference TRBV5-1 and TRBJ2-5, is KAGVTQTPRYLIKTRGQQVTLSCSPISGHRSVSWYQQTPGQGLQFLFEYFSETQRNKGNFPGRFSGRQFSNSRSEMNVSTLELGDSALYLCASTSGRGRNGQETQYFGPGTRLLVL.

This clone came up a few times. The chain carries TRBV28 and TRBJ1-1; 7 nucleotides match TRBD1. The trim removed 6 bases at V and 9 bases at J, leaving 13 bases unmatched. CDR1 is MDHEN and CDR2 is SYDVKM in the germline V gene. This CDR3 has 14 amino acids. CDR3 coding DNA: TGTGCCAGCAGCCAGGGCTCGACAGGGTCTCAAGCTTTCTTT. Translating it yields CASSQGSTGSQAFF.

V is TRBV16 and J is TRBJ2-7; the D gene is possibly TRBD1 (6 bases). The CDR3 has 13 residues. CDR1 and CDR2 (germline): KGHSY, FQNENV. V lost 4 bases and J lost 2, with 9 bases in between. The CDR3 is CASSRDTAYEQYF. The CDR3 DNA sequence: TGTGCCAGCAGCCGGGACACCGCCTACGAGCAGTACTTC.

The rearrangement uses TRBV5-1 and TRBJ2-2; unclear D gene. CDR3 length: 12 residues. Germline V gene sequence: CDR1 SGHRS, CDR2 YFSETQ. The V end lost 4 bases, the J end lost 6 bases, and 7 bases lay between the germline ends. In DNA form, the CDR3 reads TGCGCCAGCAGCGCACCGCCCGGGGAGCTGTTTTTT. This gives the protein CASSAPPGELFF. The variable domain in full, with the rest retrieved from reference TRBV5-1 and TRBJ2-2, is KAGVTQTPRYLIKTRGQQVTLSCSPISGHRSVSWYQQTPGQGLQFLFEYFSETQRNKGNFPGRFSGRQFSNSRSEMNVSTLELGDSALYLCASSAPPGELFFGEGSRLTVL.

Turning to this clone: This CDR3 is also generated by other DNA sequences in the sample. CDR3 DNA sequence: TGTGCCAGCAGCGTAGGTACCGTCCAAGAGACCCAGTACTTC. Amino acid sequence: CASSVGTVQETQYF. The genes are TRBV9 and TRBJ2-5; D not resolved. Germline V CDR1 and CDR2: SGDLS, YYNGEE. Trimming pared 0 bases from V and 1 base from J, leaving 7 bases between. This CDR3 comprises 14 residues.

The CDR3 DNA follows: TGTGCCAGCAGCGCCTATTCCCGGGACACAACCTACGAGCAGTACTTC. Protein sequence: CASSAYSRDTTYEQYF. The chain carries TRBV7-8 and TRBJ2-7; tentatively, D is TRBD1 (6 bases). The CDR3 totals 16 residues. Trimming took 5 bases from V and 2 from J, leaving 19 bases between them. The germline V gene has CDR1 SGHVS and CDR2 FQNEAQ.

In the case of this clone: Other DNA sequences of this sample code for an identical CDR3. This sequence joins TRBV7-8 and TRBJ2-2, with D hard to call. This CDR3 spans 14 amino acids. Germline values: CDR1 SGHVS, CDR2 FQNEAQ. Deletions cut 1 base from V and 5 bases from J, with 8 bases between. CDR3 protein: CASSLVLGTGELFF. In nucleotides, the CDR3 is TGTGCCAGCAGCTTAGTGCTGGGGACCGGGGAGCTGTTTTTT.

The chain joins TRBV7-8 to TRBJ2-5; 9 bases are shared with TRBD1. CDR1 and CDR2 from the germline V gene are SGHVS and FQNEAQ. Trimming cost V 1 base and J 2 bases; bases outside gene matches: 11. The CDR3 is 18 amino acids. CDR3 DNA sequence: TGTGCCAGCAGCTTAGTCGGGACAGGGATTATCGGGCAAGAGACCCAGTACTTC. Its translation: CASSLVGTGIIGQETQYF.

The J gene is TRBJ1-2, the V gene TRBV5-1; maybe TRBD1 (6 bases). V lost 4 bases and J lost 6, with 22 bases in between. This CDR3 has 16 residues. Germline V gene lookup returns CDR1 SGHRS and CDR2 YFSETQ. CDR3 sequence reads: CASSPGGTGWQDGYTF. DNA of the CDR3: TGCGCCAGCAGCCCTGGGGGTACAGGGTGGCAAGATGGCTACACCTTC. Combining the CDR3 with reference TRBV5-1 and TRBJ1-2 gives the whole variable domain KAGVTQTPRYLIKTRGQQVTLSCSPISGHRSVSWYQQTPGQGLQFLFEYFSETQRNKGNFPGRFSGRQFSNSRSEMNVSTLELGDSALYLCASSPGGTGWQDGYTFGSGTRLTVV.